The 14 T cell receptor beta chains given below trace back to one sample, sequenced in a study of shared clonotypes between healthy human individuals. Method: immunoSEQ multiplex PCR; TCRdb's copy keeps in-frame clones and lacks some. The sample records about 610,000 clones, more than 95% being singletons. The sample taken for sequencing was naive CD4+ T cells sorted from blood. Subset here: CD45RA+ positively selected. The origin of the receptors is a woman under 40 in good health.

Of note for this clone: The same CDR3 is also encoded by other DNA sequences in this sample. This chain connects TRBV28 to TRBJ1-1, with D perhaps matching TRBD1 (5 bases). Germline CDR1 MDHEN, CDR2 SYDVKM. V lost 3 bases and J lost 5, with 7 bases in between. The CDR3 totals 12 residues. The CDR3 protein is CASSLGVTEAFF. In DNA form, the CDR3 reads TGTGCCAGCAGTTTGGGGGTAACTGAAGCTTTCTTT.

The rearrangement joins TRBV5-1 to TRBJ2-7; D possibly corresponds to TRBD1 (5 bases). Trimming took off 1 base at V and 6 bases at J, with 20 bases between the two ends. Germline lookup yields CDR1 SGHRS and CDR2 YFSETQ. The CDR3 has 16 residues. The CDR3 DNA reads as TGCGCCAGCAGCTTGACATCGCAGGGTTCTTCGGGCGAGCAGTACTTC. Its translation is CASSLTSQGSSGEQYF.

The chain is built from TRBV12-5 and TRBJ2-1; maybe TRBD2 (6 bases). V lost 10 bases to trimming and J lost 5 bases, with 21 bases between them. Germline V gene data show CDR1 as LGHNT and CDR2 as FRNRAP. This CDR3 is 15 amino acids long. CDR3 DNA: TGTGCTAATTTCCTGGGGCTAGCGCTCCACAATGAGCAGTTCTTC. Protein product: CANFLGLALHNEQFF.

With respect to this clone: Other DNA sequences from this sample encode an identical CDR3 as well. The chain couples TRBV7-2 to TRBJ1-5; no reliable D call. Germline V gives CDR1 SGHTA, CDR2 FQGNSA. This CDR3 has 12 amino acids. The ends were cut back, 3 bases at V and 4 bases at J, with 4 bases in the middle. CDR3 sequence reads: CASSFPNQPQHF. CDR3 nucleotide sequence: TGTGCCAGCAGCTTCCCAAATCAGCCCCAGCATTTT.

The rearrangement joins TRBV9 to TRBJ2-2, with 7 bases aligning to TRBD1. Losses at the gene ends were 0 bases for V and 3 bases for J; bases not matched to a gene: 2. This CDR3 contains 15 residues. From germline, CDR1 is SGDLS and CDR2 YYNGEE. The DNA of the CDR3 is TGTGCCAGCAGCGTAGGACAGGGCGACACCGGGGAGCTGTTTTTT. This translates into CASSVGQGDTGELFF.

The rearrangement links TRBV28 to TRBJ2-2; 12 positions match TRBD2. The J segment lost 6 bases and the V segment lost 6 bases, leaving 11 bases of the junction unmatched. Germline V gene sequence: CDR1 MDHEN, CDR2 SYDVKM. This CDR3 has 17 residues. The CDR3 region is CASSYNLAGGGSGELFF. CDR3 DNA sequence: TGTGCCAGCAGCTACAACCTAGCGGGAGGGGGGTCCGGGGAGCTGTTTTTT.

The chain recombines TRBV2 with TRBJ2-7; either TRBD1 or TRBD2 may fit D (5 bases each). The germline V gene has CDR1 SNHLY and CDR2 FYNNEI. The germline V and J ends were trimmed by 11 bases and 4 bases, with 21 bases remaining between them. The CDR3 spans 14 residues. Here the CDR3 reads CAGASGTGVYEQYF. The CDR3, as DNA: TGTGCCGGAGCCTCGGGGACCGGAGTTTACGAGCAGTACTTC.

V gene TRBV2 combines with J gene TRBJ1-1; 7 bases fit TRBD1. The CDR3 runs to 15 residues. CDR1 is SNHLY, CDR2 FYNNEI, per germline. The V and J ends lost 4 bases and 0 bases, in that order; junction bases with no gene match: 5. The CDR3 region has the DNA TGTGCCAGCAGTGGGGAACAGGGGCTGAACACTGAAGCTTTCTTT. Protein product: CASSGEQGLNTEAFF. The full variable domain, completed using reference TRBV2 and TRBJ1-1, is EPEVTQTPSHQVTQMGQEVILRCVPISNHLYFYWYRQILGQKVEFLVSFYNNEISEKSEIFDDQFSVERPDGSNFTLKIRSTKLEDSAMYFCASSGEQGLNTEAFFGQGTRLTVV.

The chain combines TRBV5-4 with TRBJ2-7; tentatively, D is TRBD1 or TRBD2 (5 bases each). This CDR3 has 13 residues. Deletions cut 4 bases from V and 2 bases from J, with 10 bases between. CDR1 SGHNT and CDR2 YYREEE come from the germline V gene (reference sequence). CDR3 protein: CASSRDGTYEQYF. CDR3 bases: TGTGCCAGCAGCAGGGACGGAACCTACGAGCAGTACTTC. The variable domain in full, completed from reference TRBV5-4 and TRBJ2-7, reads ETGVTQSPTHLIKTRGQQVTLRCSSQSGHNTVSWYQQALGQGPQFIFQYYREEENGRGNFPPRFSGLQFPNYSSELNVNALELDDSALYLCASSRDGTYEQYFGPGTRLTVT.

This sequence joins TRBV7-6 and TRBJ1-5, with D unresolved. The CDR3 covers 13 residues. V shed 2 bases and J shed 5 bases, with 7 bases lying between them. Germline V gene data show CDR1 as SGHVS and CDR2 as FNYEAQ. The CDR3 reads CASSLSADQPQHF. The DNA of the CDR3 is TGTGCCAGCAGCTTATCGGCGGATCAGCCCCAGCATTTT.

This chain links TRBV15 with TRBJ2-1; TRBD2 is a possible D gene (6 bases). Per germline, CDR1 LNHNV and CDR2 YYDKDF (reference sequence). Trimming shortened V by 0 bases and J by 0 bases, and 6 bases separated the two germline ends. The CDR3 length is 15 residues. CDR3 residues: CATSRDSGSYNEQFF. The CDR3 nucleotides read TGTGCCACCAGCAGAGATAGCGGCTCCTACAATGAGCAGTTCTTC.

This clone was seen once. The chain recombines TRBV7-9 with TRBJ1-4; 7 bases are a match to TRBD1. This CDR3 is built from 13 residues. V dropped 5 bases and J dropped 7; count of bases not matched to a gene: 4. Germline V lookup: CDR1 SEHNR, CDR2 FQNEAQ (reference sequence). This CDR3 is CASSRQGFEKLFF. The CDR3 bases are TGTGCCAGCAGCCGACAGGGTTTTGAAAAACTGTTTTTT.

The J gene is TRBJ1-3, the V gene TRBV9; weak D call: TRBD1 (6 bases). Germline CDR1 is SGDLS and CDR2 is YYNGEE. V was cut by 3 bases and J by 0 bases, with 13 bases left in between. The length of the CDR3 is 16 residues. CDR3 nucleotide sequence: TGTGCCAGCAGCGCCGGAGGGGGAGGCTCTGGAAACACCATATATTTT. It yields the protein CASSAGGGGSGNTIYF.

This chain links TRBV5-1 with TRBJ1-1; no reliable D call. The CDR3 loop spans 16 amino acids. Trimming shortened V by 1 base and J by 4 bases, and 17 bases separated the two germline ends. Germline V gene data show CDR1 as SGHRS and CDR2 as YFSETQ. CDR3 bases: TGCGCCAGCAGCTTGTGGGCAGGCTCCTCGGGCACTGAAGCTTTCTTT. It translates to CASSLWAGSSGTEAFF.